The subject of this entry is one T cell receptor beta chain. What it binds is unknown. The data were taken from a study of shared clonotypes between healthy human individuals. CDR1 SNHLY and CDR2 FYNNEI come from the germline V gene. The CDR3 sequence is 19 residues long. After removal of 6 bases from V and 2 bases from J, the junction contained 15 bases not matched to a gene. Study results and caveats: Naive CD4 clonotypes overlapped across a handful of donors at about 5.3%.

Per the authors' pipeline: For the immunoSEQ data, sequences were junction-only without quality scores, so filtering differed. Some clones are missing from TCRdb's copy, which holds only in-frame ones; the method was immunoSEQ multiplex PCR. That table gives V, J and clone size, and the DNA gave D and trimming. In the table there are approximately 2.1 million clones, more than 80% of which are singletons. The J gene is TRBJ2-3, the V gene TRBV2, with 12 bases identical to TRBD2. The sample comprised naive CD4+ T cells from PBMCs. Subset in this sample: CD45RA+ positively selected. The TCR originated in a man aged 18 to 29 in good health. Some clones in this sample may be carry-over from other donors' samples. Here the CDR3 reads CASRPPSGRALKHTDTQYF. For the CDR3, the DNA is TGTGCCAGCAGGCCTCCTAGCGGGAGGGCGCTAAAACACACAGATACGCAGTATTTT. Looking up the rest from reference TRBV2 and TRBJ2-3 gives the full variable domain: EPEVTQTPSHQVTQMGQEVILRCVPISNHLYFYWYRQILGQKVEFLVSFYNNEISEKSEIFDDQFSVERPDGSNFTLKIRSTKLEDSAMYFCASRPPSGRALKHTDTQYFGPGTRLTVL.